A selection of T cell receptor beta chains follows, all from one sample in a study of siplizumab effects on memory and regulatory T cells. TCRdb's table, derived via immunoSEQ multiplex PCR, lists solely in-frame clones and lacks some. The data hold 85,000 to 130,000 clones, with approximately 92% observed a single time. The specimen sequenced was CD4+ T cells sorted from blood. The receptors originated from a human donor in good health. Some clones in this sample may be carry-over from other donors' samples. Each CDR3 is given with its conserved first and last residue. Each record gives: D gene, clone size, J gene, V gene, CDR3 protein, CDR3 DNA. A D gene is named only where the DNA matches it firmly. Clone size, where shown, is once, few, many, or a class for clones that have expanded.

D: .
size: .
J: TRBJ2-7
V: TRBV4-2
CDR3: CASSQDREEPSYEQYF
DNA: TGTGCCAGCAGCCAAGATAGGGAGGAGCCTTCCTACGAGCAGTACTTC

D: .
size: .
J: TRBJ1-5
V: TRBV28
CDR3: CASSFAASNQPQHF
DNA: TGTGCCAGCAGTTTTGCAGCAAGCAATCAGCCCCAGCATTTT

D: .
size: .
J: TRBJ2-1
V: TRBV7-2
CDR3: CASSLRGSGMGRHNEQFF
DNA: TGTGCCAGCAGCTTACGAGGGTCTGGGATGGGTAGACACAATGAGCAGTTCTTC

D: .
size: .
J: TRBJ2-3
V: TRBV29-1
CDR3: CSERLDPDTQYF
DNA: TGCAGCGAGAGACTAGATCCAGATACGCAGTATTTT

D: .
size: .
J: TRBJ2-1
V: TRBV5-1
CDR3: CASSSDTRDNEQFF
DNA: TGCGCCAGCAGCTCGGACACCCGGGACAATGAGCAGTTCTTC

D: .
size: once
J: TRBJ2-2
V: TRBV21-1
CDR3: CASSKEGVTTLDTGELFF
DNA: TGTGCCAGCAGCAAAGAGGGAGTAACGACCTTGGACACCGGGGAGCTGTTTTTT

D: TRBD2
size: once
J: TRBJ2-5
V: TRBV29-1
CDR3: CSVVREGTQYF
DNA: TGCAGCGTTGTCAGGGAGGGGACCCAGTACTTC

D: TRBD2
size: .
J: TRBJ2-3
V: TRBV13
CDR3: CASSARTSGGVTDTQYF
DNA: TGTGCCAGCAGCGCCAGGACTAGCGGAGGGGTCACAGATACGCAGTATTTT

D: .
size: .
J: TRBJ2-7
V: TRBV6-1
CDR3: CASGITYEQYF
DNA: TGTGCCAGCGGAATTACTTACGAGCAGTACTTC

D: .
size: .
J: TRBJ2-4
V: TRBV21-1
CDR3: CASTKRGRRELNIQYF
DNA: TGTGCCAGCACCAAACGAGGACGGAGGGAACTAAACATTCAGTACTTC

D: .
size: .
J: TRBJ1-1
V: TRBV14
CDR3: CASSQDQRAINTEAFF
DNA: TGTGCCAGCAGCCAAGATCAGAGGGCCATAAACACTGAAGCTTTCTTT

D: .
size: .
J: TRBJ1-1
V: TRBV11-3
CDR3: CASSQEANTEAFF
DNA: TGTGCCAGCAGCCAGGAAGCGAACACTGAAGCTTTCTTT

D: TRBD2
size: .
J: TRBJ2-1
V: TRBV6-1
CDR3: CASRRLAGVGEQFF
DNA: TGTGCCAGCAGACGACTAGCGGGAGTCGGTGAGCAGTTCTTC

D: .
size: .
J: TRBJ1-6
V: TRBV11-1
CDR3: CASMQTDAYNSPLHF
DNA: TGTGCCAGTATGCAGACGGACGCCTATAATTCACCCCTCCACTTT

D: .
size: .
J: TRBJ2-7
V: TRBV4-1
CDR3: CASSQGFGISGSYEQYF
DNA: TGCGCCAGCAGCCAAGGCTTTGGCATTAGCGGTTCCTACGAGCAGTACTTC

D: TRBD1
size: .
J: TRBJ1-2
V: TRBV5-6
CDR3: CASSFPGQGFYGYTF
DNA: TGTGCCAGCAGCTTCCCAGGACAGGGTTTTTATGGCTACACCTTC

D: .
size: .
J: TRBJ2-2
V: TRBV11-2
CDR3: CASSLLALGGTGELFF
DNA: TGTGCCAGCAGCCTTCTAGCCCTCGGAGGGACCGGGGAGCTGTTTTTT

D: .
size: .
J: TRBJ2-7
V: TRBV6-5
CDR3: CASPPLMHEQYF
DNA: TGTGCCAGCCCCCCCCTTATGCACGAGCAGTACTTC

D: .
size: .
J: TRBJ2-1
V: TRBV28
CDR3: CASSSSGNEQFF
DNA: TGTGCCAGCTCCTCTTCAGGGAATGAGCAGTTCTTC

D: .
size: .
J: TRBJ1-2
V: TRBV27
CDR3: CASSLSPRTQYGYTF
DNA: TGTGCCAGCAGTCTATCTCCCAGGACACAATATGGCTACACCTTC

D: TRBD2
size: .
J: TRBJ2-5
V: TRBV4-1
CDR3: CASSPSLWTSGMRETQYF
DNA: TGCGCCAGCAGTCCCTCTCTCTGGACTAGCGGGATGAGAGAGACCCAGTACTTC

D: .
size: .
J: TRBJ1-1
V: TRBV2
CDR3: CASSGGAGTEAFF
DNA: TGTGCCAGCTCCGGGGGCGCGGGCACTGAAGCTTTCTTT

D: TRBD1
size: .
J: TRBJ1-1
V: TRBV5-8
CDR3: CASTPGGYVNTEAFF
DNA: TGTGCCAGCACTCCAGGGGGTTATGTTAACACTGAAGCTTTCTTT

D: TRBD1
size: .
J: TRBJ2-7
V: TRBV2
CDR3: CASRHPGQGNYEQYF
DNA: TGTGCCAGCAGACATCCGGGACAGGGGAATTACGAGCAGTACTTC

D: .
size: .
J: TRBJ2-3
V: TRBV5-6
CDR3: CASSWGVGTDTQYF
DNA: TGTGCCAGCAGCTGGGGGGTAGGGACAGATACGCAGTATTTT

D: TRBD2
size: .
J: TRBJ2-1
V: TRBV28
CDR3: CASSLAVRSYNEQFF
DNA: TGTGCCAGCAGTCTAGCGGTTCGCTCCTACAATGAGCAGTTCTTC

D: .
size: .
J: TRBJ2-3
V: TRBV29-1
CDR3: CSVLVTDTQYF
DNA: TGCAGCGTATTGGTTACGGATACGCAGTATTTT

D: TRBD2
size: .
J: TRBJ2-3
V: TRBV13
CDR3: CASRAGTSGRKSTDTQYF
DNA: TGTGCCAGCAGAGCCGGGACTAGCGGGAGGAAGAGCACAGATACGCAGTATTTT

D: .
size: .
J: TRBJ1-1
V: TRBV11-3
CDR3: CASSLDQGARAFF
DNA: TGTGCCAGCAGCTTAGATCAAGGGGCTAGAGCTTTCTTT

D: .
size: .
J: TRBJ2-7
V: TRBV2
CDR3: CASGLYEQYF
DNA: TGTGCCAGCGGGTTATACGAGCAGTACTTC

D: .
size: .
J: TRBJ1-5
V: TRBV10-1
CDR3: CASIRGHQPQHF
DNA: TGCGCCAGCATTCGGGGTCATCAGCCCCAGCATTTT

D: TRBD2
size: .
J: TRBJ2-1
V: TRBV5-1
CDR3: CASSLGRVRLAGVFNEQFF
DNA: TGCGCCAGCAGCTTGGGGAGGGTTAGACTAGCGGGGGTTTTCAATGAGCAGTTCTTC

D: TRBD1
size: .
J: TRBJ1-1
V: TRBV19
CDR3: CASSPRQGLNTEAFF
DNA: TGTGCCAGTAGTCCGCGACAGGGACTGAACACTGAAGCTTTCTTT

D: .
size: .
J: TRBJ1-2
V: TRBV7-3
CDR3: CASSLSSGETYGYTF
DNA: TGTGCCAGCAGCTTATCTTCCGGGGAGACTTATGGCTACACCTTC

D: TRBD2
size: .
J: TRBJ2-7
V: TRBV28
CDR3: CASLSGSVFEQYF
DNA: TGTGCCAGCCTGAGCGGGAGTGTTTTCGAGCAGTACTTC

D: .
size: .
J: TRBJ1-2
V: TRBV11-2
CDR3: CASSLGQANGYTF
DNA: TGTGCCAGCAGCTTAGGGCAGGCTAATGGCTACACCTTC

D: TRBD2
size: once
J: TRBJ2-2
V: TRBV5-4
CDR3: CASSPEWVSGRGGELFF
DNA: TGTGCCAGCAGCCCCGAGTGGGTGAGCGGGAGGGGCGGGGAGCTGTTTTTT

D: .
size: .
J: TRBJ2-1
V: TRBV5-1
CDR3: CASSLVVTGNEQFF
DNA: TGCGCCAGCAGCTTGGTGGTCACTGGGAATGAGCAGTTCTTC

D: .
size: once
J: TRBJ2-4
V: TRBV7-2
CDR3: CASSLAGLGKNIQYF
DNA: TGTGCCAGCAGCTTAGCAGGGCTGGGCAAAAACATTCAGTACTTC

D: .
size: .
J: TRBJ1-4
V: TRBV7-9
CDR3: CASSLARGFDELFF
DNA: TGTGCCAGCAGCTTAGCGCGGGGGTTTGACGAACTGTTTTTT

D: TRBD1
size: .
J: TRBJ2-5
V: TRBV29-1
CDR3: CSVEGGQGANRETQYF
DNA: TGCAGCGTTGAGGGGGGACAGGGGGCGAACCGAGAGACCCAGTACTTC

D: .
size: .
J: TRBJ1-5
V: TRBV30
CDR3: CAWSKGLSNQPQHF
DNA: TGTGCCTGGAGTAAGGGTCTTAGCAATCAGCCCCAGCATTTT